The 26 T cell receptor beta chains given below trace back to one sample, sequenced in a study of shared clonotypes between healthy human individuals. The assay was immunoSEQ multiplex PCR, and TCRdb's table has in-frame clones only and misses some. The data hold about 1 million clones, with about 77% observed a single time. The sample consisted of memory CD4+ T cells sorted from blood. Noted subset: CD45RA-negative fraction. These receptors originate from a man aged 18 to 30 in good health.

V gene TRBV28 combines with J gene TRBJ2-3; perhaps TRBD2 as D (6 bases). CDR3 length: 13 amino acids. Trimming left V 6 bases short and J 6 bases short, with 13 bases between. Germline V gives CDR1 MDHEN, CDR2 SYDVKM. CDR3 in amino acids: CASSPGTRDTQYF. The DNA for the CDR3 is TGTGCCAGCAGCCCTGGGACTCGGGATACGCAGTATTTT.

This chain connects TRBV7-2 to TRBJ1-3; no reliable D call. Germline V gene sequence: CDR1 SGHTA, CDR2 FQGNSA. The CDR3 runs 15 residues. V was shortened by 1 base and J by 0 bases, with 7 bases between the two germline ends. The chain's CDR3 is CASSLGSVSGNTIYF. The CDR3 nucleotides are TGTGCCAGCAGCTTAGGTTCCGTCTCTGGAAACACCATATATTTT.

The chain employs TRBV5-5 and TRBJ2-7, with 7 bases aligning to TRBD2. V was pared by 0 bases and J by 3 bases, with 6 bases of the junction left unmatched. This CDR3 is built from 15 residues. Germline V gene lookup returns CDR1 SGHKS and CDR2 YYEKEE (reference sequence). The CDR3 DNA sequence: TGTGCCAGCAGCTTGGAACTAGCGTCACTCTACGAGCAGTACTTC. Translated: CASSLELASLYEQYF.

This chain links TRBV15 with TRBJ2-3; D ambiguous. The V gene's germline CDR1 is LNHNV and CDR2 YYDKDF (reference sequence). The CDR3 runs to 14 residues. V lost 5 bases to trimming and J lost 5 bases, with 14 bases between them. The CDR3 region is CATSADLPIDTQYF. In DNA, the CDR3 is TGTGCCACCAGCGCGGACCTTCCCATAGATACGCAGTATTTT.

V and J are TRBV10-3 and TRBJ2-5, with a possible D match to TRBD1 (8 bases). CDR1 is ENHRY and CDR2 is SYGVKD in the germline V gene. The length of the CDR3 is 14 residues. V dropped 5 bases and J dropped 5 bases, with 15 bases sitting between them. The CDR3 coding sequence is TGTGCCATCAGTCAAACAGGGGGGGTGGAGACCCAGTACTTC. Encoded protein: CAISQTGGVETQYF.

The genes are TRBV7-9 and TRBJ2-5; no firm D call. This CDR3 contains 13 residues. Germline-derived CDR1 and CDR2 are SEHNR and FQNEAQ (reference sequence). V lost 2 bases and J 11 bases, leaving 15 bases between the germline ends. CDR3 amino acids: CASSLIALQEQYF. DNA of the CDR3: TGTGCCAGCAGCTTAATAGCCCTCCAAGAGCAGTACTTC.

The rearrangement links TRBV27 to TRBJ2-7, with D tentatively TRBD1 (5 bases). This CDR3 region has 14 residues. Trimming removed 5 bases at V and 0 bases at J, with 11 bases between. Looked up from germline, CDR1 is MNHEY and CDR2 is SMNVEV (reference sequence). CDR3 region: CASSLRQSSYEQYF. The CDR3 coding sequence is TGTGCCAGCAGTCTCCGACAGAGCTCCTACGAGCAGTACTTC.

This clone was recorded a few times. The chain recombines TRBV27 with TRBJ2-7; 8 bases map to TRBD1. V dropped 5 bases and J dropped 6; count of bases not matched to a gene: 9. The CDR3 runs to 14 residues. The germline CDR1 and CDR2 sequences are MNHEY and SMNVEV (reference sequence). The CDR3 loop is CASSRTGGIGEQYF. The CDR3, as DNA: TGTGCCAGCAGTCGAACAGGGGGTATCGGCGAGCAGTACTTC.

This chain uses TRBV27 with TRBJ2-5, with TRBD1 matching over 7 bases. J gave up 1 base and V 2 bases, and 13 bases lay outside the gene matches. The CDR3 consists of 18 residues. CDR1 is MNHEY and CDR2 is SMNVEV in the germline V gene (reference sequence). In nucleotides, the CDR3 is TGTGCCAGCAGTTTAAGGGGTGGTAGGGGGCCTTTCCAAGAGACCCAGTACTTC. Translated: CASSLRGGRGPFQETQYF.

The chain uses TRBV11-3 and TRBJ2-1; 7 bases agree with TRBD1. The CDR3 has 14 residues. V shed 2 bases and J 6 bases; nucleotides not matched to a gene: 4. Germline CDR1 and CDR2: SGHNT and YENEEA. The CDR3 sequence is CASSLRQGGNEQFF. The DNA of the CDR3 is TGTGCCAGCAGCTTACGACAGGGTGGCAATGAGCAGTTCTTC.

V and J are TRBV30 and TRBJ2-5, with 12 nucleotides matching TRBD2. Looked up from germline, CDR1 is GTSNPN and CDR2 is SVGIG (reference sequence). Trimming removed 5 bases from V and 4 bases from J; junction bases left unmatched: 8. This CDR3 spans 15 amino acids. DNA of the CDR3: TGTGCCTGGTCACCAGGACTAGCGGGAACAGAGACCCAGTACTTC. It encodes CAWSPGLAGTETQYF.

This clone was detected many times. The J gene is TRBJ2-2, the V gene TRBV28, with 7 bases fitting TRBD2. Unmatched junction bases numbered 6, after V lost 8 bases and J lost 3 bases. This CDR3 is 14 amino acids long. Germline-derived CDR1 and CDR2 are MDHEN and SYDVKM. The CDR3 loop is CASSLARYTGELFF. The CDR3 region has the DNA TGTGCCAGCTCACTAGCGAGATACACCGGGGAGCTGTTTTTT.

The gene calls are TRBV11-3 and TRBJ2-7, with D tentatively TRBD2 (5 bases). Germline values: CDR1 SGHNT, CDR2 YENEEA. CDR3 length equals 15 residues. V was shortened by 5 bases and J by 5 bases, with 19 bases between the two germline ends. The CDR3 bases are TGTGCCAGCAGCCTCGGACTGGCGTCGGCTGACGAGCAGTACTTC. The encoded protein is CASSLGLASADEQYF.

This chain links TRBV9 with TRBJ2-3; perhaps D is TRBD1 or TRBD2 (7 bases each). The CDR3 totals 14 residues. V lost 4 bases, J lost 0 bases, and 9 bases lay in between. Germline lookup yields CDR1 SGDLS and CDR2 YYNGEE. The CDR3 DNA sequence: TGTGCCAGCAGCCAGGGGGGGAGCACAGATACGCAGTATTTT. Protein product: CASSQGGSTDTQYF.

This clone appeared once. Distinct nucleotide sequences in the sample also encode this CDR3. The chain carries TRBV4-1 and TRBJ2-1; no firm D call. Germline V CDR1 and CDR2: MGHRA, YSYEKL. The ends were cut back, 0 bases at V and 0 bases at J, with 6 bases in the middle. This CDR3 contains 15 residues. CDR3 coding DNA: TGCGCCAGCAGCCAAGAAGCGAGCTCCTACAATGAGCAGTTCTTC. It translates to CASSQEASSYNEQFF.

V gene TRBV4-3 combines with J gene TRBJ1-1; the D is unclear. CDR3 size: 14 residues. V lost 4 bases, J lost 3 bases, and 12 bases lay in between. Germline V lookup: CDR1 LGHNA, CDR2 YSLEER. The chain's CDR3 is CASSPIGRDTEAFF. CDR3 DNA sequence: TGCGCCAGCAGCCCGATCGGGCGGGACACTGAAGCTTTCTTT.

This clone was counted only a few times. V usage is TRBV10-3 and J usage is TRBJ1-3; D is ambiguous. This CDR3 comprises 13 residues. V was pared by 2 bases and J by 4 bases, with 6 bases between. The germline V gene encodes CDR1 ENHRY and CDR2 SYGVKD. The CDR3 region is CAISEGLGNTIYF. The CDR3 nucleotides are TGTGCCATCAGTGAGGGACTGGGAAACACCATATATTTT.

This chain links TRBV2 with TRBJ1-1; 8 bases match TRBD1. In germline, CDR1 is SNHLY, CDR2 FYNNEI. The CDR3 runs 15 residues. V was pared by 6 bases and J by 1 base, with 7 bases of the junction left unmatched. The CDR3 loop reads CASSLAGGRNTEAFF. In nucleotides, the CDR3 is TGTGCCAGCAGCCTGGCAGGGGGCCGGAACACTGAAGCTTTCTTT.

The genes are TRBV9 and TRBJ1-2, with D perhaps TRBD1 (5 bases). Per germline, CDR1 SGDLS and CDR2 YYNGEE. CDR3 length: 15 residues. V shed 3 bases and J shed 1 base, with 13 bases lying between them. CDR3 amino acids: CASSANPTVNYGYTF. In DNA, the CDR3 is TGTGCCAGCAGCGCGAACCCGACAGTTAACTATGGCTACACCTTC.

The gene calls are TRBV29-1 and TRBJ1-3; 9 nucleotides agree with TRBD1. From germline, CDR1 is SQVTM and CDR2 ANQGSEA. This CDR3 region has 17 residues. Trimming cost V 7 bases and J 0 bases; bases outside gene matches: 13. CDR3 in amino acids: CSAASGQGSSSGNTIYF. The CDR3 DNA follows: TGCAGCGCCGCAAGTGGACAGGGGTCGAGCTCTGGAAACACCATATATTTT.

This clone appeared a few times. V is TRBV2 and J is TRBJ1-1; D unresolved. Trimming removed 7 bases from V and 0 bases from J, with 12 bases in between. CDR3 length equals 14 residues. CDR1 and CDR2 from the germline V gene are SNHLY and FYNNEI. CDR3: CASNTLQLNTEAFF. Written as DNA, the CDR3 is TGTGCCAGCAATACACTACAGTTGAACACTGAAGCTTTCTTT.

V gene TRBV6-6 combines with J gene TRBJ2-1, with 8 bases matching TRBD1. The germline V gene encodes CDR1 MNHNY and CDR2 SVGAGI (reference sequence). J gave up 5 bases and V 7 bases, and 7 bases lay outside the gene matches. CDR3 length: 14 residues. The CDR3 bases are TGTGCCAGCACTGGACAGGGCAAGAACAATGAGCAGTTCTTC. Protein: CASTGQGKNNEQFF.

CDR3 protein: CASSDSRDITYEQYF. The CDR3 DNA follows: TGTGCCAGCAGTGACTCAAGGGACATTACCTACGAGCAGTACTTC. This chain joins TRBV6-4 and TRBJ2-7, with TRBD1 as a possible D gene (6 bases). Germline loops: CDR1 MRHNA, CDR2 SNTAGT. The CDR3 is made up of 15 amino acids. V lost 0 bases and J lost 2, with 11 bases in between.

This rearrangement joins TRBV9 to TRBJ2-3; D uncertain. The germline V and J ends were trimmed by 2 bases and 5 bases, with 12 bases remaining between them. The length of the CDR3 is 14 residues. Germline V gene lookup returns CDR1 SGDLS and CDR2 YYNGEE. This CDR3 is CASSVDMVRDTQYF. The CDR3 nucleotides read TGTGCCAGCAGCGTTGATATGGTGAGAGATACGCAGTATTTT.

The CDR3 region is CAWSPFSGVWNEQFF. CDR3 DNA: TGTGCCTGGAGTCCTTTTAGCGGGGTGTGGAATGAGCAGTTCTTC. The chain is built from TRBV30 and TRBJ2-1; TRBD2 matches at 8 bases. Germline CDR1 reads GTSNPN; CDR2 reads SVGIG (reference sequence). With V trimmed by 2 bases and J by 7 bases, 10 bases remained unmatched. The CDR3 is 15 residues long.

V and J are TRBV18 and TRBJ2-5; 8 positions match TRBD2. The CDR3 has 17 amino acids. CDR1 and CDR2 (germline): KGHSH, LQKENI. After removal of 3 bases from V and 2 bases from J, the junction contained 11 bases not matched to a gene. CDR3 region: CASSPAGSGVFQETQYF. In DNA form, the CDR3 reads TGTGCCAGCTCACCCGCCGGTAGCGGGGTCTTTCAAGAGACCCAGTACTTC.